Described below is a single T cell receptor (beta chain) sequence and its context. No antigen is known for it. The data stem from a study of Tregs in tolerant kidney transplant recipients. General study points: Expanding Tregs on activated donor B cells appeared to best identify donor-specific TCRbeta clones. No direct test of biological reproducibility was done here. Few patients were studied, so findings need validation in larger groups.

CD4+CD25+CD127- Tregs, CD4+CD25- non-Tregs, CD4 and CD8 cells were sorted. TCRdb's copy holds only in-frame clones and misses some; the assay was immunoSEQ multiplex PCR. The table has 75,000 to 95,000 clones, around 90% seen once. Sequencing was done on a sample of CD8+ T cells from blood. The clonotype originates from a human donor in good health.

CDR3 DNA: TGCGCCAGCAGCTTGGCGGCTAGCGGGAGGATAGGGAACACCGGGGAGCTGTTTTTT. Translation: CASSLAASGRIGNTGELFF. The chain links TRBV5-1 to TRBJ2-2, with 11 nucleotides matching TRBD2. The CDR3 contains 19 residues. V shed 0 bases, J shed 1 base, and the junction held 8 bases outside the gene matches. The germline V gene has CDR1 SGHRS and CDR2 YFSETQ.